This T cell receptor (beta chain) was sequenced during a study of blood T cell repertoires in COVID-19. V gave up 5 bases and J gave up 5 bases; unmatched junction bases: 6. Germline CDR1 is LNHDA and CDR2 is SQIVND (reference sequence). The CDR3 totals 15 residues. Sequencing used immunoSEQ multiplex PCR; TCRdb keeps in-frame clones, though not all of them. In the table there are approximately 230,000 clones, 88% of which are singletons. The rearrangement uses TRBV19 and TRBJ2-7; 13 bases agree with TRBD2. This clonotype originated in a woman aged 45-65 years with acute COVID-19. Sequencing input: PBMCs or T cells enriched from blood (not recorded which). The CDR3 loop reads CASSWGLAGLNEQYF. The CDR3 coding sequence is TGTGCCAGTAGTTGGGGACTAGCGGGACTCAACGAGCAGTACTTC.